These T cell receptor beta chains were read from a single sample in a study of CD8 T cells in Susac syndrome. TCRdb reprocessed the immunoSEQ multiplex PCR reads via MiXCR and lists one record per CDR3 protein. Of 170,000 or so distinct CDR3 sequences listed, roughly 95% are singletons. Sequenced material: CD8+ T cells from PBMCs. These receptors were obtained from a human donor with multiple sclerosis. The CDR3 runs from the conserved cysteine through the conserved F or W. The order of the fields is D gene, V gene, J gene, CDR3 DNA, CDR3 protein. The D gene is left open where the match is weak.

>-|TRBV29-1|TRBJ2-7
TGCAGCGTTGTCGACAGACCCTACGAGCAGTACTTC
CSVVDRPYEQYF
>TRBD2|TRBV25-1|TRBJ2-5
TGTGCCAGCACCGGGACTAGCGACCTCGTGTTCCAAGAGACCCAGTACTTC
CASTGTSDLVFQETQYF
>-|TRBV5-1|TRBJ2-3
TGCGCCAGCAGCCAATATTACGGGGACACAGATACGCAGTATTTT
CASSQYYGDTDTQYF
>TRBD1|TRBV20-1|TRBJ2-7
TGCAGTGCTAGATCGGGACAGGCCACCAGCGAGCAGTACTTC
CSARSGQATSEQYF
>-|TRBV9|TRBJ2-3
TGTGCCAGCAGCAGAGGCGATCAAGGACTCACAGATACGCAGTATTTT
CASSRGDQGLTDTQYF
>-|TRBV29-1|TRBJ2-6
TGCAGCGTTGAACCCTCTGGGGCCAACGTCCTGACTTTC
CSVEPSGANVLTF
>-|TRBV4-1|TRBJ1-1
TGCGCCAGCAGCCAAGGGGCCCGGGGGGGAGGATCTTTCTTT
CASSQGARGGGSFF
>-|TRBV12-3/TRBV12-4|TRBJ2-1
TGTGCCAGCAGTTTTACTAGTAATGAGCAGTTCTTC
CASSFTSNEQFF
>-|TRBV19|TRBJ1-1
TGTGCCAGTAGTATCAAACGCGAGGCTTTCTTT
CASSIKREAFF
>-|TRBV3-1|TRBJ1-5
TGTGCCAGCAGCCAAGAGCGGCCTGAGAGCAATCAGCCCCAGCATTTT
CASSQERPESNQPQHF